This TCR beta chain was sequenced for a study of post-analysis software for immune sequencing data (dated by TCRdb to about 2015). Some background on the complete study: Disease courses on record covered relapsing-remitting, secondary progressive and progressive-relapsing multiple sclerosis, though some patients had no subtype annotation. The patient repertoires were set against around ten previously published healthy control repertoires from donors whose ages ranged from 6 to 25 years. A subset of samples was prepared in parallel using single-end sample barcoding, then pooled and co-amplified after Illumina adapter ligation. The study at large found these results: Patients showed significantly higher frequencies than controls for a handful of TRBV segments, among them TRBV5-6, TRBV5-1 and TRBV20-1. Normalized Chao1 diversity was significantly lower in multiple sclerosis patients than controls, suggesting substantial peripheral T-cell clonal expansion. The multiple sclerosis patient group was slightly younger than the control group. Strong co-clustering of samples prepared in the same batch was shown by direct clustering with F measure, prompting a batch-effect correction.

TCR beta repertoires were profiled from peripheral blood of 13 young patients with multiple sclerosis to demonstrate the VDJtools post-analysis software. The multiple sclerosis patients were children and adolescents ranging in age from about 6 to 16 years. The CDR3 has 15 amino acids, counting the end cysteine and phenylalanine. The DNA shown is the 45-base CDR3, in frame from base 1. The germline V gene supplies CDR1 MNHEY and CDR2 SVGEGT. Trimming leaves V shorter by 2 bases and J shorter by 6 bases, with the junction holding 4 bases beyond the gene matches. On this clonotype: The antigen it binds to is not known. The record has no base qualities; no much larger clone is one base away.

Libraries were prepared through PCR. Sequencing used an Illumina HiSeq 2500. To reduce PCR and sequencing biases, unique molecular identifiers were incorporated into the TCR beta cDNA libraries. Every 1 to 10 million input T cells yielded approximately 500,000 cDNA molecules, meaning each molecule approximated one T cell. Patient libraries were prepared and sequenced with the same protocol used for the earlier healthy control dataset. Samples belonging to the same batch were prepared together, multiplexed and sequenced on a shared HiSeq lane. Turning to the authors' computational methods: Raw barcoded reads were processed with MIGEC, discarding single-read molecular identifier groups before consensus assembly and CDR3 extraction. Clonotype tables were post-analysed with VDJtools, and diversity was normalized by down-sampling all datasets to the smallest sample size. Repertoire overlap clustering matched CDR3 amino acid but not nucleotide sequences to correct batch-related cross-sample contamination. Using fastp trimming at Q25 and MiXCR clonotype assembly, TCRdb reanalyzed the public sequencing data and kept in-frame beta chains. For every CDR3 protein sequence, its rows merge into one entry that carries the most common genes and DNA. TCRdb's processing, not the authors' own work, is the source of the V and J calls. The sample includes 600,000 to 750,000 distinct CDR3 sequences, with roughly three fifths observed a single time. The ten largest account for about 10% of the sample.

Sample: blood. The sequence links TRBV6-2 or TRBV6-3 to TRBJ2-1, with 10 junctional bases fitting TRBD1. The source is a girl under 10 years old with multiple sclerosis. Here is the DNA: TGTGCCAGCAGTTACGGGACAGGGGACCCCAATGAGCAGTTCTTC. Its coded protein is CASSYGTGDPNEQFF.